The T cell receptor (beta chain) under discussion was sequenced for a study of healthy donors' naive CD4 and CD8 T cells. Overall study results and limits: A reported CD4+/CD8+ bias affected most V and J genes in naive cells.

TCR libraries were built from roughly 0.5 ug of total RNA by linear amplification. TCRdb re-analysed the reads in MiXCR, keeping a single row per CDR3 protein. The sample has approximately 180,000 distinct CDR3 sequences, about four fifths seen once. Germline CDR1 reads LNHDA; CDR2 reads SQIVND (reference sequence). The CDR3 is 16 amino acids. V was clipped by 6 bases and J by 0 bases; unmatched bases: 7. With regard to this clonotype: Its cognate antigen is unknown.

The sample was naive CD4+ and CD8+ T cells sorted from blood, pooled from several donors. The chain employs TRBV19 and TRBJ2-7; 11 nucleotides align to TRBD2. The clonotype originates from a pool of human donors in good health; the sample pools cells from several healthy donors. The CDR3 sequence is CASRTQGTSGSYEQYF. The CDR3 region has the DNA TGTGCCAGTAGAACCCAGGGGACTAGCGGCTCCTACGAGCAGTACTTC.